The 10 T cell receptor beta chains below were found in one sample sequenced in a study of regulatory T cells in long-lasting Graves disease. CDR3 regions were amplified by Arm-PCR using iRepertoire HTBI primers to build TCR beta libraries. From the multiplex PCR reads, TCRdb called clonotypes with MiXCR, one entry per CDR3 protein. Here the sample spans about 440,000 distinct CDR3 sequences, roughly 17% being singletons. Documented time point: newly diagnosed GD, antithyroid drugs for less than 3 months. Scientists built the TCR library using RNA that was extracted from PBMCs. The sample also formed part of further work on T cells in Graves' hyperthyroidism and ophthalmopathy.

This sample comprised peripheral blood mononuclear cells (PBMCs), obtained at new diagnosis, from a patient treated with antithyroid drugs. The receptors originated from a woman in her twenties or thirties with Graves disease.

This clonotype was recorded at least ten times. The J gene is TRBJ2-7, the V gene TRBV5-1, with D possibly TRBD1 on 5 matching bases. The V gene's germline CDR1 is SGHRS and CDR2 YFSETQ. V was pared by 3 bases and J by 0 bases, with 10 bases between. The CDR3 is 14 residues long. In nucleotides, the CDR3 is TGCGCCAGCAGCTCTGGGGCAGCCTCCTACGAGCAGTACTTC. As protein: CASSSGAASYEQYF.

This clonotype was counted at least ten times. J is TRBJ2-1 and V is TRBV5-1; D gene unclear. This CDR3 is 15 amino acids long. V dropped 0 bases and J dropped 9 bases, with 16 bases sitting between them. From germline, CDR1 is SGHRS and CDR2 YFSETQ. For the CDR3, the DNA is TGCGCCAGCAGCTTGGAGTGGACGGGTCTCGGTGAGCAGTTCTTC. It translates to CASSLEWTGLGEQFF. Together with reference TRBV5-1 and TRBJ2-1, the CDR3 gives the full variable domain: KAGVTQTPRYLIKTRGQQVTLSCSPISGHRSVSWYQQTPGQGLQFLFEYFSETQRNKGNFPGRFSGRQFSNSRSEMNVSTLELGDSALYLCASSLEWTGLGEQFFGPGTRLTVL.

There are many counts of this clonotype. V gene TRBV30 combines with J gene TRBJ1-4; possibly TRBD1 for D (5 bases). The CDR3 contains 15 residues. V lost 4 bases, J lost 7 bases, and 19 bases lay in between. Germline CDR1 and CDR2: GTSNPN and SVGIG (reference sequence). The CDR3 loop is CAWTPAGGPGEKLFF. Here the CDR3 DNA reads TGTGCCTGGACCCCCGCCGGGGGACCGGGTGAAAAACTGTTTTTT.

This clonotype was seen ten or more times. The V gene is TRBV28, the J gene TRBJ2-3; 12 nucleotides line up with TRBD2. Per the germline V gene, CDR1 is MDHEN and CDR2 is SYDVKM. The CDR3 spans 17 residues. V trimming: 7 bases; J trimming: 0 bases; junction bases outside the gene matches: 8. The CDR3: CASTSRTSGKSTDTQYF. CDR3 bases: TGTGCCAGCACCTCCCGGACTAGCGGGAAAAGCACAGATACGCAGTATTTT.

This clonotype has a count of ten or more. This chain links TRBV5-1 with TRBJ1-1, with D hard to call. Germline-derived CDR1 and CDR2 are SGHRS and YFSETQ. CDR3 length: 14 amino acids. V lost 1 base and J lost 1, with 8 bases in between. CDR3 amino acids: CASSLYNRNTEAFF. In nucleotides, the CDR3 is TGCGCCAGCAGCTTGTACAACAGGAACACTGAAGCTTTCTTT. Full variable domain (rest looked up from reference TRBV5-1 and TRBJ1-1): KAGVTQTPRYLIKTRGQQVTLSCSPISGHRSVSWYQQTPGQGLQFLFEYFSETQRNKGNFPGRFSGRQFSNSRSEMNVSTLELGDSALYLCASSLYNRNTEAFFGQGTRLTVV.

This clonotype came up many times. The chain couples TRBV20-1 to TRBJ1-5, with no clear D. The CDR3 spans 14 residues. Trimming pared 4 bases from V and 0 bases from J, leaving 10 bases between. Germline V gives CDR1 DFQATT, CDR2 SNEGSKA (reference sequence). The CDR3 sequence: CSAKIGLSNQPQHF. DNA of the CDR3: TGCAGTGCTAAAATCGGGCTTAGCAATCAGCCCCAGCATTTT.

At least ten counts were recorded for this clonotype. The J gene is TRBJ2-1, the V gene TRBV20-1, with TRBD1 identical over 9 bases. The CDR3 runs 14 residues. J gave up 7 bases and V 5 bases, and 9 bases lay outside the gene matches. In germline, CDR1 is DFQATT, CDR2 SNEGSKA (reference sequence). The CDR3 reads CSAARDRVVNEQFF. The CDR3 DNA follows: TGCAGTGCTGCCCGGGACAGGGTGGTTAATGAGCAGTTCTTC.

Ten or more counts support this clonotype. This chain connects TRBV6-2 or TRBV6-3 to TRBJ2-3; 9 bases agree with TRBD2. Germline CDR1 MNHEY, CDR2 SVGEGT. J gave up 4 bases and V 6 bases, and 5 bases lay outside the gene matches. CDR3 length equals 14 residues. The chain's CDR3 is CASRAGGWSDTQYF. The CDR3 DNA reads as TGTGCCAGCAGAGCGGGAGGATGGTCAGATACGCAGTATTTT.

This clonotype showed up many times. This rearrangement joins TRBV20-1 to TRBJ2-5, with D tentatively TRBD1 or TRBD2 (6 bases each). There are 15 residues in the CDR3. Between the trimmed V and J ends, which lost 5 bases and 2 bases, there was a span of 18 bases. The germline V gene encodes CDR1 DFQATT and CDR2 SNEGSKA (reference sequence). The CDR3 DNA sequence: TGCAGTGCTTCGGGCGATGGGGGGCATCAAGAGACCCAGTACTTC. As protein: CSASGDGGHQETQYF.

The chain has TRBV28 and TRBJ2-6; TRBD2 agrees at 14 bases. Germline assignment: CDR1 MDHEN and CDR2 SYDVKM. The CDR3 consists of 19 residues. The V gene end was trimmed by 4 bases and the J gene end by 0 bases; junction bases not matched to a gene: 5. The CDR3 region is CASSSRTSGRISGANVLTF. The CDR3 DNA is TGTGCCAGCAGTTCCCGGACTAGCGGGAGGATCTCTGGGGCCAACGTCCTGACTTTC.